What follows are 30 T cell receptor beta chains derived from one specimen sequenced in a study of identical twins. TCRdb re-derived calls from the 5' RACE reads in MiXCR, one entry per CDR3 protein. This table has some 500,000 distinct CDR3 sequences, approximately 22% appearing once. These same data were also listed under a study on T cells expressing NK-cell markers.

Sequencing was done on a sample of CD4+ T cells sorted from blood. All receptors come from a woman younger than 35 in good health.

This sequence joins TRBV5-2 and TRBJ1-2; TRBD1, as called in the table, went unchecked against the DNA. TRBV5-2 is designated a pseudogene. CDR3 size: 13 residues. The DNA for the CDR3 is TGTGCCAGGGGTCCCGGGTTCCTCTATGGCTACACCTTC. This encodes CARGPGFLYGYTF.

Ten or more counts support this clonotype. This chain links TRBV10-2 with TRBJ2-7; 13 bases map to TRBD2. CDR3 length: 15 residues. The V and J ends lost 6 bases and 6 bases, in that order; junction bases with no gene match: 8. Germline V gene lookup returns CDR1 WSHSY and CDR2 SAAADI. CDR3 coding DNA: TGCGCCAGCAGGGGGACTAGCGGGACAACGAGCGAGCAGTACTTC. Translated: CASRGTSGTTSEQYF.

In its sample, this clonotype was seen a few times. This chain uses TRBV18 with TRBJ2-1; D is unclear. Germline-derived CDR1 and CDR2 are KGHSH and LQKENI. The CDR3 spans 15 residues. Deletions cut 5 bases from V and 0 bases from J, with 11 bases between. The CDR3 DNA reads as TGTGCCAGCTCAAAGACGGAGAGCTCCTACAATGAGCAGTTCTTC. Amino acids: CASSKTESSYNEQFF.

Only a few counts were recorded for this clonotype. The chain has TRBV18 and TRBJ1-2; D may be TRBD1 (6 bases). This CDR3 region has 15 residues. CDR1 is KGHSH and CDR2 is LQKENI in the germline V gene. V lost 0 bases, J lost 4 bases, and 12 bases lay in between. The CDR3 nucleotides are TGTGCCAGCTCACCACCGTCCGCCAGGGGCTATGGCTACACCTTC. Protein: CASSPPSARGYGYTF.

In this sample, this clonotype turned up a few times. The chain combines TRBV12-3 or TRBV12-4 with TRBJ2-3; D is unclear. The CDR3 has 12 amino acids. With 7 bases removed from V and 2 bases from J, the gap between germline ends came to 7 bases. The CDR3 reads CASTADTDTQYF. For the CDR3, the DNA is TGTGCCAGCACCGCCGACACAGATACGCAGTATTTT.

V gene TRBV15 combines with J gene TRBJ1-6; D gene unclear. V dropped 1 base and J dropped 6 bases, with 13 bases sitting between them. Germline loops: CDR1 LNHNV, CDR2 YYDKDF (reference sequence). The CDR3 totals 16 residues. The CDR3 DNA sequence: TGTGCCACCAGCAGAGGGATAGGGCCGACTAATTCACCCCTCCACTTT. This encodes CATSRGIGPTNSPLHF.

This chain's CDR3 is CATRSTGSYEQYF. CDR3 nucleotide sequence: TGTGCCACCCGATCTACAGGATCCTACGAGCAGTACTTC. The chain carries TRBV2 and TRBJ2-7; weak D call: TRBD1 (5 bases). V lost 10 bases and J lost 1, with 14 bases in between. CDR1 SNHLY and CDR2 FYNNEI come from the germline V gene. The CDR3 runs to 13 residues.

The rearrangement links TRBV20-1 to TRBJ2-7; tentatively, D is TRBD2 (5 bases). V lost 1 base to trimming and J lost 5 bases, with 18 bases between them. Germline CDR1 and CDR2: DFQATT and SNEGSKA (reference sequence). The CDR3 is 15 amino acids. CDR3 nucleotides: TGCAGTGCTAGAGTGTGGCTCTCGGGGTTGGACGAGCAGTACTTC. Its protein product is CSARVWLSGLDEQYF.

V usage is TRBV11-2 and J usage is TRBJ2-7, with D unresolved. Trimming took off 5 bases at V and 7 bases at J, with 9 bases between the two ends. Looked up from germline, CDR1 is SGHAT and CDR2 is FQNNGV. CDR3 length: 11 amino acids. CDR3 in amino acids: CASSHGPEQYF. The CDR3 coding sequence is TGTGCCAGCAGCCACGGACCTGAGCAGTACTTC.

In this sample, this clonotype turned up many times. The chain has TRBV9 and TRBJ2-7; no clear D. Germline CDR1 is SGDLS and CDR2 is YYNGEE. Trimming cost V 0 bases and J 0 bases, with 7 bases left between them. The CDR3 has 14 residues. The CDR3 nucleotides read TGTGCCAGCAGCGTAGCCCCCTCCTCCTACGAGCAGTACTTC. It translates to CASSVAPSSYEQYF.

This clonotype was counted a single time. The chain couples TRBV7-9 to TRBJ2-5, with 9 bases matching TRBD2. The ends lost 5 bases at V and 6 bases at J; junction bases unmatched: 10. This CDR3 contains 15 residues. CDR1 and CDR2 (germline): SEHNR, FQNEAQ (reference sequence). The CDR3 here is CASSNSGRAPQTQYF. The CDR3 coding sequence is TGTGCCAGCAGCAATAGCGGGAGAGCCCCCCAGACCCAGTACTTC.

This clonotype was counted between two and nine times. The V call is TRBV20-1, the J call TRBJ2-3; tentatively, D is TRBD2 (5 bases). Germline V CDR1 and CDR2: DFQATT, SNEGSKA (reference sequence). The CDR3 is 12 residues long. V lost 6 bases to trimming and J lost 0 bases, with 7 bases between them. The CDR3 here is CSAERSTDTQYF. In nucleotides, the CDR3 is TGCAGTGCGGAGCGGAGCACAGATACGCAGTATTTT.

This clonotype was detected ten times or more. This rearrangement joins TRBV5-1 to TRBJ2-1, with D unresolved. The CDR3 contains 14 residues. Deletions cut 4 bases from V and 2 bases from J, with 10 bases between. CDR1 is SGHRS, CDR2 YFSETQ, per germline. The CDR3 coding sequence is TGCGCCAGCAGCCACCGACCCCCCTACAATGAGCAGTTCTTC. This codes for CASSHRPPYNEQFF.

This clonotype was observed a handful of times. The CDR3 protein is CASSQGEREGNNEQFF. For the CDR3, the DNA is TGCGCCAGCAGCCAAGGGGAGCGGGAGGGCAACAATGAGCAGTTCTTC. The V call is TRBV4-3, the J call TRBJ2-1, with 10 bases identical to TRBD2. This CDR3 has 16 amino acids. V shed 1 base and J 5 bases; nucleotides not matched to a gene: 5. Germline loops: CDR1 LGHNA, CDR2 YSLEER.

J is TRBJ1-5 and V is TRBV2; weak D call: TRBD1 (5 bases). CDR3 length: 15 residues. Germline CDR1 and CDR2: SNHLY and FYNNEI. Trimming removed 1 base from V and 5 bases from J, with 12 bases in between. DNA for the CDR3: TGTGCCAGCAGTGAAGAAAAGGGGCTTGATCAGCCCCAGCATTTT. Translated, it gives CASSEEKGLDQPQHF.

The chain recombines TRBV20-1 with TRBJ2-1; 11 bases match TRBD2. The CDR3 is 15 amino acids. J lost 7 bases, V lost 5 bases, and 10 bases had no gene match. The germline CDR1 and CDR2 sequences are DFQATT and SNEGSKA (reference sequence). DNA of the CDR3: TGCAGTGCTCGTACTAGCGGGAGTTTGGGGAATGAGCAGTTCTTC. This encodes CSARTSGSLGNEQFF.

This chain joins TRBV7-9 and TRBJ2-2, with D perhaps TRBD1 or TRBD2 (5 bases each). V shed 6 bases and J shed 13 bases, with 24 bases lying between them. The CDR3 length is 15 residues. CDR1 SEHNR and CDR2 FQNEAQ come from the germline V gene (reference sequence). The CDR3 reads CASSRDRDGGLALFF. The CDR3 coding sequence is TGTGCCAGCAGTCGTGACCGGGACGGTGGCCTCGCGCTGTTTTTT.

The chain uses TRBV6-5 and TRBJ2-3; 9 bases map to TRBD2. Trimming removed 0 bases from V and 6 bases from J; junction bases left unmatched: 10. The germline gives CDR1 MNHEY, CDR2 SVGAGI. The CDR3 runs 17 residues. The CDR3 DNA is TGTGCCAGCAGTTACTCAGGCCAGCGGGGGGCCGGTGATACGCAGTATTTT. Translating gives CASSYSGQRGAGDTQYF.

The sample holds many counts of this clonotype. This chain joins TRBV29-1 and TRBJ2-1; D call uncertain. Trimming cost V 2 bases and J 5 bases, with 19 bases left between them. The CDR3 is 16 amino acids. Germline V gene lookup returns CDR1 SQVTM and CDR2 ANQGSEA. Here the CDR3 reads CSVESVMWVRDNEQFF. CDR3 nucleotides: TGCAGCGTTGAATCTGTTATGTGGGTTAGGGACAATGAGCAGTTCTTC.

V usage is TRBV2 and J usage is TRBJ2-1; no clear D gene. The CDR3 contains 12 residues. CDR1 is SNHLY and CDR2 is FYNNEI in the germline V gene. Trimming removed 6 bases at V and 9 bases at J, with 12 bases between. The CDR3 sequence: CASRGTLGEQFF. CDR3 DNA sequence: TGTGCCAGCAGGGGAACCCTCGGTGAGCAGTTCTTC.

The V call is TRBV7-2, the J call TRBJ2-7; a possible D gene is TRBD2 (5 bases). The germline gives CDR1 SGHTA, CDR2 FQGNSA. V shed 1 base and J shed 4 bases, with 14 bases lying between them. CDR3 length equals 15 residues. As DNA, the CDR3 is TGTGCCAGCAGCTTAGTTCGAGCGGACCCTTACGAGCAGTACTTC. Translation gives CASSLVRADPYEQYF.

This clonotype was picked up a small number of times. This chain uses TRBV5-1 with TRBJ1-1; D not resolved. Germline CDR1 SGHRS, CDR2 YFSETQ. The CDR3 is 13 residues long. V lost 4 bases and J 1 base, leaving 8 bases between the germline ends. In DNA, the CDR3 is TGCGCCAGCAGCATTTCAGAGAACACTGAAGCTTTCTTT. Translation: CASSISENTEAFF.

The V gene is TRBV7-2, the J gene TRBJ2-1; D tentatively reads TRBD1 or TRBD2 (5 bases each). Germline lookup yields CDR1 SGHTA and CDR2 FQGNSA. With 0 bases removed from V and 5 bases from J, the gap between germline ends came to 14 bases. The CDR3 runs 16 residues. This CDR3 is CASSLAPGSTDNEQFF. Written as DNA, the CDR3 is TGTGCCAGCAGCTTAGCGCCAGGGAGTACAGACAATGAGCAGTTCTTC.

V usage is TRBV11-2 and J usage is TRBJ2-1; D remains unclear. CDR3 length equals 13 residues. Germline values: CDR1 SGHAT, CDR2 FQNNGV. V was clipped by 3 bases and J by 6 bases, with 9 bases between them. CDR3 in amino acids: CASSLNLPNEQFF. The CDR3 bases are TGTGCCAGCAGCTTGAACCTACCCAATGAGCAGTTCTTC. The full variable domain, completed using reference TRBV11-2 and TRBJ2-1, is EAGVAQSPRYKIIEKRQSVAFWCNPISGHATLYWYQQILGQGPKLLIQFQNNGVVDDSQLPKDRFSAERLKGVDSTLKIQPAKLEDSAVYLCASSLNLPNEQFFGPGTRLTVL.

The chain uses TRBV6-1 and TRBJ2-5, with 7 bases identical to TRBD1. The CDR3 consists of 14 residues. Trimming took 6 bases from V and 4 from J; bases not matched to a gene: 8. Germline V gene lookup returns CDR1 MNHNS and CDR2 SASEGT. CDR3 coding DNA: TGTGCCAGCAGCGCTACACAGGGGCGAGAGACCCAGTACTTC. It codes for CASSATQGRETQYF.

The chain links TRBV29-1 to TRBJ2-7, with TRBD1 as a possible D gene (6 bases). Germline values: CDR1 SQVTM, CDR2 ANQGSEA. There are 13 residues in the CDR3. Trimming shortened V by 4 bases and J by 3 bases, and 13 bases separated the two germline ends. Written as DNA, the CDR3 is TGCAGCGTTGCCCCGGACAGAGACTACGAGCAGTACTTC. Protein sequence: CSVAPDRDYEQYF.

The rearrangement joins TRBV20-1 to TRBJ2-7, with 7 bases identical to TRBD1. The V segment lost 3 bases and the J segment 2 bases; nucleotides outside the gene matches: 7. The CDR3 is made up of 14 amino acids. From germline, CDR1 is DFQATT and CDR2 SNEGSKA (reference sequence). The CDR3: CSASQQGWAYEQYF. The DNA of the CDR3 is TGCAGTGCTAGCCAACAGGGGTGGGCCTACGAGCAGTACTTC.

V gene TRBV4-2 combines with J gene TRBJ1-2, with TRBD1 as a possible D gene (6 bases). Trimming removed 4 bases at V and 2 bases at J, with 11 bases between. The CDR3 has 14 residues. CDR1 and CDR2 (germline): LGHNA, YNFKEQ. The CDR3 nucleotides are TGTGCCAGCAGCCGGCTCGACAGGAACTATGGCTACACCTTC. Protein: CASSRLDRNYGYTF.

This clonotype was picked up a small number of times. The genes are TRBV20-1 and TRBJ1-5; possibly TRBD1 for D (5 bases). Per germline, CDR1 DFQATT and CDR2 SNEGSKA (reference sequence). The CDR3 has 16 amino acids. Trimming took off 6 bases at V and 1 base at J, with 19 bases between the two ends. The CDR3, as DNA: TGCAGTGCCGCTCCCCGGGGGGAAGGAAGCAATCAGCCCCAGCATTTT. Encoded protein: CSAAPRGEGSNQPQHF.

This clonotype was detected only a few times. The chain is built from TRBV20-1 and TRBJ1-2, with D unclear. V was pared by 4 bases and J by 6 bases, with 15 bases between. Germline-derived CDR1 and CDR2 are DFQATT and SNEGSKA (reference sequence). This CDR3 is built from 13 residues. The CDR3 reads CSANALRANGYTF. CDR3 in DNA: TGCAGTGCTAATGCACTCCGGGCGAATGGCTACACCTTC.